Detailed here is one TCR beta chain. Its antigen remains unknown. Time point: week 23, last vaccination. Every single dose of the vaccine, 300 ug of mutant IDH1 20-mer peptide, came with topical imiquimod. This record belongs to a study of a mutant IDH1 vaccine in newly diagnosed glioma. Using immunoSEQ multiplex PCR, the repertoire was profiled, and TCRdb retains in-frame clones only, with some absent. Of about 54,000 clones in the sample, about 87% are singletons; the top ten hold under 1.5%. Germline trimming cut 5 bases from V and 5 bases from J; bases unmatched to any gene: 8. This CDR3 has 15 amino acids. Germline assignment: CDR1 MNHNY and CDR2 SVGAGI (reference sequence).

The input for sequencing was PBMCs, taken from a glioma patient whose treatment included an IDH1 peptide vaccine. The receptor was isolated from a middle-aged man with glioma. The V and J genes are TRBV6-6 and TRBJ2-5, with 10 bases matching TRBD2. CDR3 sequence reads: CASSPLAGARETQYF. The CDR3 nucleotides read TGTGCCAGCAGTCCTCTAGCGGGAGCCCGGGAGACCCAGTACTTC.